Below are 16 T cell receptor beta chains sequenced from a single sample in a study of post-analysis software for immune sequencing data. General study points: Controls showed lower frequencies than patients for roughly five TRBV segments, and TRBV5-6, TRBV5-1 and TRBV20-1 were among these.

Sequencing libraries made from TCR beta cDNA carried unique molecular identifiers. TCRdb reprocessed the PCR reads with MiXCR, giving one entry per CDR3 protein. The sample shows roughly 730,000 distinct CDR3 sequences, roughly 29% of them seen only once. No antigens are known for them. Sequencing was carried out using blood. These receptor sequences come from a girl aged 10 to 17 with multiple sclerosis.

This chain connects TRBV2 to TRBJ2-3; 9 bases line up with TRBD2. Germline V gene lookup returns CDR1 SNHLY and CDR2 FYNNEI. This CDR3 region has 16 residues. The ends lost 8 bases at V and 3 bases at J; junction bases unmatched: 12. The CDR3 coding sequence is TGTGCCAGCTCCCGGTTCGGTAGCGGGAGTACAGATACGCAGTATTTT. Protein: CASSRFGSGSTDTQYF.

The rearrangement joins TRBV11-2 to TRBJ2-1; no clear D gene. V lost 5 bases and J lost 10, with 18 bases in between. The CDR3 loop spans 14 amino acids. Germline loops: CDR1 SGHAT, CDR2 FQNNGV. CDR3 sequence reads: CASSRAGPSKEQFF. CDR3 DNA: TGTGCCAGCAGCCGAGCCGGACCGAGCAAAGAGCAGTTCTTC.

The chain uses TRBV27 and TRBJ2-7; D is unresolved. The CDR3 spans 13 residues. V lost 0 bases and J 7 bases, leaving 10 bases between the germline ends. Germline CDR1 MNHEY, CDR2 SMNVEV (reference sequence). DNA of the CDR3: TGTGCCAGCAGTTTATCCCCTACGAGGGAGCAGTACTTC. It codes for CASSLSPTREQYF.

This clonotype was observed a few times. The rearrangement joins TRBV15 to TRBJ2-6, with 8 bases that match TRBD1. From germline, CDR1 is LNHNV and CDR2 YYDKDF (reference sequence). The V and J ends lost 5 bases and 0 bases, in that order; junction bases with no gene match: 6. The CDR3 runs to 17 residues. CDR3 sequence (DNA): TGTGCCACCAGCTCCGGGACAGGTTCCTCTGGGGCCAACGTCCTGACTTTC. This codes for CATSSGTGSSGANVLTF.

The J gene is TRBJ1-5, the V gene TRBV10-3; TRBD1 agrees at 11 bases. CDR1 and CDR2 from the germline V gene are ENHRY and SYGVKD. V lost 0 bases to trimming and J lost 7 bases; unmatched junction nucleotides: 11. The CDR3 is 18 amino acids. The DNA of the CDR3 is TGTGCCATCAGTGAGTCGGGACAGGGGGGGTCTAGTTGGCAGCCCCAGCATTTT. Its translation: CAISESGQGGSSWQPQHF.

This chain uses TRBV12-3 or TRBV12-4 with TRBJ2-2, with D unresolved. The CDR3 has 16 amino acids. V lost 5 bases, J lost 1 base, and 14 bases lay in between. This CDR3 is CASSPAWVGNTGELFF. CDR3 nucleotides: TGTGCCAGCAGTCCGGCCTGGGTGGGGAACACCGGGGAGCTGTTTTTT.

Here the CDR3 DNA reads TGTGCCAGCAGTTACAGTTGGCAGGGGGCGCGCAATGAGCAGTTCTTC. This sequence encodes CASSYSWQGARNEQFF. The genes are TRBV6-2 or TRBV6-3 and TRBJ2-1; TRBD1 matches 8 bases. Germline V CDR1 and CDR2: MNHEY, SVGEGT. The trim removed 2 bases at V and 6 bases at J, leaving 9 bases unmatched. The CDR3 covers 16 residues.

This clonotype has a handful of counts. The rearrangement links TRBV27 to TRBJ2-5; D is possibly TRBD2 (5 bases). There are 13 residues in the CDR3. The germline gives CDR1 MNHEY, CDR2 SMNVEV (reference sequence). The V gene lost 2 bases and the J gene lost 4 bases, with 8 bases spanning the gap. The CDR3: CASSLGSPETQYF. The DNA for the CDR3 is TGTGCCAGCAGTTTAGGGAGCCCAGAGACCCAGTACTTC.

This clonotype was observed many times. CDR3 region: CASSVGSYEQYF. The CDR3 bases are TGTGCCAGCAGCGTAGGCAGTTACGAGCAGTACTTC. The rearrangement links TRBV7-9 to TRBJ2-7; D gene ambiguous. Trimming removed 5 bases at V and 4 bases at J, with 9 bases between. Germline CDR1 and CDR2: SEHNR and FQNEAQ (reference sequence). The CDR3 loop spans 12 amino acids.

The V and J genes are TRBV12-3 or TRBV12-4 and TRBJ2-1; 7 bases are shared with TRBD2. The CDR3 has 12 amino acids. V shed 5 bases and J 10 bases; nucleotides not matched to a gene: 5. The CDR3 sequence: CASSQAGWEQFF. Here the CDR3 DNA reads TGTGCCAGCAGTCAAGCGGGATGGGAGCAGTTCTTC.

The V call is TRBV7-2, the J call TRBJ2-1; 10 bases map to TRBD2. CDR1 SGHTA and CDR2 FQGNSA come from the germline V gene. The CDR3 is 17 residues long. V lost 4 bases, J lost 5 bases, and 11 bases stayed unmatched. The CDR3 DNA follows: TGTGCCAGCAGCTCGCCCCTGAGAGCGGGGGGGAACAATGAGCAGTTCTTC. Its protein is CASSSPLRAGGNNEQFF.

V gene TRBV7-2 combines with J gene TRBJ1-2; D is uncertain. Trimming took 4 bases from V and 7 from J, leaving 10 bases between them. The CDR3 has 12 amino acids. Germline-derived CDR1 and CDR2 are SGHTA and FQGNSA. The chain's CDR3 is CASSSWTVGYTF. The CDR3 DNA reads TGTGCCAGCAGCTCTTGGACTGTTGGCTACACCTTC.

The chain recombines TRBV10-3 with TRBJ2-2; unclear D gene. The V gene's germline CDR1 is ENHRY and CDR2 SYGVKD. The CDR3 has 16 residues. V was shortened by 0 bases and J by 4 bases, with 12 bases between the two germline ends. In DNA, the CDR3 is TGTGCCATCAGTGAGTCCCTAGTGATCTCCACCGGGGAGCTGTTTTTT. It codes for CAISESLVISTGELFF.

The chain employs TRBV7-9 and TRBJ1-4; TRBD1 might be the D (6 bases). Germline CDR1 is SEHNR and CDR2 is FQNEAQ (reference sequence). CDR3 length equals 19 residues. Trimming took off 7 bases at V and 2 bases at J, with 26 bases between the two ends. The CDR3 protein is CASTREGGGGRWTNEKLFF. Written as DNA, the CDR3 is TGTGCCAGCACCCGTGAGGGGGGTGGGGGTCGTTGGACTAATGAAAAACTGTTTTTT.

In this sample, this clonotype turned up a few times. J is TRBJ1-5 and V is TRBV4-1; D perhaps matches TRBD1 (5 bases). Germline V gene lookup returns CDR1 MGHRA and CDR2 YSYEKL. CDR3 length: 14 amino acids. V shed 1 base and J shed 6 bases, with 10 bases lying between them. The CDR3 reads CASSQVFQGQPQHF. The CDR3 DNA reads as TGCGCCAGCAGCCAAGTGTTCCAGGGTCAGCCCCAGCATTTT.

This clonotype has a handful of counts. V gene TRBV7-2 combines with J gene TRBJ1-1; D possibly corresponds to TRBD1 (5 bases). CDR3 size: 16 residues. The V and J ends lost 1 base and 4 bases respectively, with 16 bases between them. The V gene's germline CDR1 is SGHTA and CDR2 FQGNSA. The CDR3 bases are TGTGCCAGCAGCTTAGTGGGACTCTCATCGGGCACTGAAGCTTTCTTT. It encodes CASSLVGLSSGTEAFF.